Below, one T cell receptor beta chain is given with its context. Its cognate antigen is unknown. This entry comes from a study of T cell repertoires in aging, cancer and after chemotherapy. Background on the study: About 8.1 million TCR reads made up the full dataset. Study-wide points: In cancer patients, declining TCR diversity with age involved lost richness and lost evenness. In each cancer cohort, median generation probability increased across chemotherapy, suggesting thymic output rebounded. Compared with age-matched healthy donors, untreated hematological or solid cancer patients showed higher blood TCR clonality.

V lost 5 bases and J 3 bases, leaving 14 bases between the germline ends. Germline CDR1 reads PRHDT; CDR2 reads FYEKMQ (reference sequence). The CDR3 consists of 15 residues. Multiplex touch-down PCR with TRB-A/B primers amplified rearranged V-D-J TRB sequences. MiXCR was run by TCRdb on the multiplex PCR reads, yielding one entry per CDR3 protein. The data contain roughly 7,100 distinct CDR3 sequences, roughly 51% of them singletons. TCR beta rearrangements were amplified from peripheral blood genomic DNA. This chain joins TRBV13 and TRBJ2-4; no definite D call. The source material was blood. The source is a human donor with a solid tumor. The DNA for the CDR3 is TGTGCCAGCAGCCACAATACTAACGGCAAAAACATTCAGTACTTC. It translates to CASSHNTNGKNIQYF.